These T cell receptor beta chains were read from a single sample in a study of T cell responses to AZD1222 COVID-19 vaccine. Generated by immunoSEQ multiplex PCR, the TCRdb table keeps only in-frame clones and is missing some. This sample has more than 140,000 clones, with 70% to 90% found just once. Here the sequenced sample was peripheral blood, taken on day 0 of AZD1222 vaccination. All receptors come from an adult in good health. CDR3s leave out the opening cysteine and the closing phenylalanine or tryptophan.

j_call	v_call	cdr3_aa
TRBJ1-2	TRBV6-5	ASSTGYGYT
TRBJ1-2	TRBV9	ASSADSNYGYT
TRBJ1-6	TRBV15	ATSRGGDRSNSPLH
TRBJ2-7	TRBV7-2	ASSLAHGLAGGPLREQY
TRBJ1-1	TRBV4-2	ASSQLREKAEAF
TRBJ1-1	TRBV2	AIGQGLSTEAF
TRBJ2-3	TRBV29-1	EPVLAGEY
TRBJ1-5	TRBV19	ASSIGSGGAGQPQH
TRBJ2-7	TRBV6-5	ASSRSTGYTEQY
TRBJ1-5	TRBV6-5	ASSRGQGMGQPQH
TRBJ2-5	TRBV30	AWTPAGVETQY
TRBJ2-7	TRBV5-8	ASSFTGGDPYEQY
TRBJ2-7	TRBV6-5	ASSSPGAGVYEQY
TRBJ1-5	TRBV2	ASSATDVNQPQH
TRBJ2-7	TRBV11-3	ASSLPGFNEQY
TRBJ2-2	TRBV7-3	ASSPGSGELF
TRBJ2-3	TRBV4-2	ASSPSEPLAGADTQY
TRBJ2-1	TRBV18	ASSPFSGRANNEQF
TRBJ2-3	TRBV6-4	ASSDSTGADTQY
TRBJ2-7	TRBV2	ANRGGDSGEQY
TRBJ2-3	TRBV7-9	ASSPRGMSTDTQY
TRBJ1-2	TRBV21-1	ASSNDSIQGGGGYT
TRBJ2-2	TRBV18	ASSPRWHTGELF
TRBJ2-2	TRBV9	ASSPGFGTGELF
TRBJ2-1	TRBV7-9	ASSLVGLGNEQF
TRBJ2-3	TRBV6-5	AEGTDTQY
TRBJ1-5	TRBV6-5	ASRKSTGGQPQH
TRBJ1-2	TRBV5-4	ASAPQGYGYT
TRBJ1-2	TRBV11-2	ASSQGTYGYT
TRBJ1-2	TRBV6-5	ASSYGQGIYGYT
TRBJ1-2	TRBV7-8	ASSLDWSGRYNYGYT
TRBJ1-4	TRBV7-2	ASSLNRGRNEKLF
TRBJ2-2	TRBV6-4	ASSELLDTGELF
TRBJ1-2	TRBV6-1	ASSEGHKLYGYT
TRBJ1-2	TRBV6-6	ASSYSRGQGDGYT
TRBJ2-7	TRBV15	ASRDSNFYEQY
TRBJ2-3	TRBV5-1	ASSLVTGGGPTDTQY
TRBJ1-2	TRBV6-2/TRBV6-3	ASSYAGTGKDGYT
TRBJ1-5	TRBV4-3	ASSQDRGNQPQH